This TCR beta chain originates from a study of T cell clones after liver transplantation. Study context: TCRbeta sequencing after a pre-transplant mixed lymphocyte reaction identified graft-donor-reactive clones, later tracked in post-transplant blood. Patients counted as tolerant after at least one year off all immunosuppression, enzymes not exceeding twice normal.

Germline CDR1 is SGDLS and CDR2 is YYNGEE. Trimming removed 4 bases from V and 0 bases from J, with 11 bases in between. CDR3 length equals 14 residues. Some clones are missing from TCRdb's copy, which holds only in-frame ones; the method was immunoSEQ multiplex PCR. The sample holds some 120,000 clones, 75% to 95% seen once. CD3+CD4+ and CD3+CD8+ cells were FACS-sorted from thawed unstimulated PBMCs. Notes on the study in general: Circulating graft-donor-reactive CD4 TCRbeta sequences fell significantly post-transplant in most of the 8 subjects.

Concerning this clone itself: The antigen remains undetermined.

The material sequenced was CD4+ T cells from blood, taken 12 months after liver transplant. This sequence was found in a human patient who received a liver transplant. The T cells may partly be graft donor cells. The chain recombines TRBV9 with TRBJ2-7; possibly TRBD1 or TRBD2 for D (6 bases each). The CDR3 is CASSLGGSSYEQYF. CDR3 in DNA: TGTGCCAGCAGCCTAGGGGGGAGCTCCTACGAGCAGTACTTC.